This is a list of T cell receptor beta chains from one sample in a study of PD-1 blockade in mismatch repair-deficient tumors. This table comes from immunoSEQ multiplex PCR, and its TCRdb copy is limited to in-frame clones, with some not included. The repertoire has under 50,000 clones, over 70% of them found once; the top ten carry 0.9% to 1.2%. The specimen was PBMCs, collected about 40 weeks after starting pembrolizumab. All receptors come from an adult with mismatch repair-deficient cancer. Each CDR3 is given with its conserved first and last residue. D genes are given only for firm matches. The size field is filled for only some rows; it gives once, few, many or a size class.

>TRBV25-1|.|.|TRBJ1-1
TGTGCCAGCAGTGAATTTTACAGGAACACTGAAGCTTTCTTT
CASSEFYRNTEAFF
>TRBV25-1|few|.|TRBJ1-2
TGTGCCAGCAGGACTGTATATGGCTACACCTTC
CASRTVYGYTF
>TRBV7-3|.|TRBD1|TRBJ2-6
TGTGCCAGCAGCCTCGGGACAGGGGCCGGGGCCAACGTCCTGACTTTC
CASSLGTGAGANVLTF
>TRBV30|.|.|TRBJ1-1
TGTGCCTGGAGTATCACGCCGGCCCGGAGGACTGAAGCTTTCTTT
CAWSITPARRTEAFF
>TRBV19|.|.|TRBJ2-7
TGTGCCAGTAGTTCCGCAGGGGCAGGAAACTACGAGCAGTACTTC
CASSSAGAGNYEQYF
>TRBV9|few|.|TRBJ2-7
TGTGCCAGCAGCGCCCAGGGTTACGAGCAGTACTTC
CASSAQGYEQYF
>TRBV19|.|TRBD1|TRBJ1-1
TGTGCCAGTAGTGCCCAGAACAGGGGTAACACTGAAGCTTTCTTT
CASSAQNRGNTEAFF
>TRBV5-1|.|.|TRBJ2-7
TGCGCCAGCAGCTTGATAACAGCCGTTCTCGGGAACGAGCAGTACTTC
CASSLITAVLGNEQYF
>TRBV28|medium-sized|.|TRBJ2-7
TGTGCCAGCAGTTTATTTGAGGGCGGGGCCTACGAGCAGTACTTC
CASSLFEGGAYEQYF
>TRBV27|few|TRBD1|TRBJ1-4
TGTGCCAGCAGTTTATGGGGACAGGGGGCAACTAATGAAAAACTGTTTTTT
CASSLWGQGATNEKLFF
>TRBV2|few|.|TRBJ2-7
TGTGCCAGCAGTGAAAGCACGCACTTCTCCTACGAGCAGTACTTC
CASSESTHFSYEQYF
>TRBV11-2|.|.|TRBJ2-2
TGTGCCAGCAGCTTTATGGGACAAAACACCGGGGAGCTGTTTTTT
CASSFMGQNTGELFF
>TRBV28|.|TRBD1|TRBJ2-3
TGTGCCAGCATACCAGGGGGCGGCACAGATACGCAGTATTTT
CASIPGGGTDTQYF
>TRBV19|.|.|TRBJ1-5
TGTGCCAGTAGTATAGCCTTTAGCAATCAGCCCCAGCATTTT
CASSIAFSNQPQHF
>TRBV7-3|few|.|TRBJ2-7
TGTGCCAGCAGCCTATCAGGGGCCCCAACCTACGAGCAGTACTTC
CASSLSGAPTYEQYF